Following are 30 T cell receptor beta chains from one sample sequenced in a study of T cell responses to AZD1222 COVID-19 vaccine. Clones were sequenced by immunoSEQ multiplex PCR, and TCRdb holds only the in-frame ones, with some missing. Here the sample spans roughly 100,000 clones, approximately 89% being singletons. Sequencing used peripheral blood, obtained on day 0 of AZD1222 vaccination. The receptors come from an adult in good health.

The rearrangement links TRBV7-3 to TRBJ1-2, with a weak D call TRBD1 (5 bases). Trimming removed 5 bases from V and 0 bases from J, with 7 bases in between. CDR3 length: 13 residues. From germline, CDR1 is SGHTA and CDR2 FQGTGA. The CDR3 loop reads CASSKGPNYGYTF. CDR3 bases: TGTGCCAGCAGCAAGGGGCCTAACTATGGCTACACCTTC. The entire variable domain, with the rest obtained from reference TRBV7-3 and TRBJ1-2, is as follows: GAGVSQTPSNKVTEKGKYVELRCDPISGHTALYWYRQSLGQGPEFLIYFQGTGAADDSGLPNDRFFAVRPEGSVSTLKIQRTERGDSAVYLCASSKGPNYGYTFGSGTRLTVV.

A single count supports this clone. This chain links TRBV5-4 with TRBJ2-5; D ambiguous. This CDR3 has 14 amino acids. The V and J ends lost 3 bases and 2 bases respectively, with 11 bases between them. Germline V lookup: CDR1 SGHNT, CDR2 YYREEE (reference sequence). CDR3 sequence (DNA): TGTGCCAGCAGCTCCGGTCAGATTCAAGAGACCCAGTACTTC. Its protein product is CASSSGQIQETQYF.

The chain couples TRBV28 to TRBJ1-1, with TRBD1 matching over 8 bases. The V gene end was trimmed by 2 bases and the J gene end by 4 bases; junction bases not matched to a gene: 6. The CDR3 sequence is 15 residues long. Germline V CDR1 and CDR2: MDHEN, SYDVKM. CDR3 protein: CASSLPGQAGTEAFF. In DNA form, the CDR3 reads TGTGCCAGCAGTTTACCGGGACAGGCGGGCACTGAAGCTTTCTTT.

The chain links TRBV7-2 to TRBJ2-1; the D is unclear. The V end lost 1 base, the J end lost 6 bases, and 10 bases lay between the germline ends. The length of the CDR3 is 14 residues. Germline CDR1 and CDR2: SGHTA and FQGNSA. The CDR3 bases are TGTGCCAGCAGCTTAGACCCTGGACGCAATGAGCAGTTCTTC. The encoded protein is CASSLDPGRNEQFF.

This chain uses TRBV5-1 with TRBJ2-7; TRBD1 agrees at 9 bases. V trimming: 4 bases; J trimming: 5 bases; junction bases outside the gene matches: 7. CDR3 length: 14 amino acids. In germline, CDR1 is SGHRS, CDR2 YFSETQ. The CDR3 DNA sequence: TGCGCCAGCAGCCTCCGGGACAGGGCTCACGAGCAGTACTTC. It yields the protein CASSLRDRAHEQYF.

The chain links TRBV3-1 (or the pseudogene TRBV3-2) to TRBJ2-2; possible D gene TRBD1, 6 bases. This CDR3 region has 15 residues. Trimming cost V 2 bases and J 5 bases, with 12 bases left between them. CDR1 and CDR2 from the germline V gene are LGHDT and YNNKEL (reference sequence). CDR3 loop: CASSQPTGRTGELFF. CDR3 DNA sequence: TGTGCCAGCAGCCAACCCACAGGGAGAACCGGGGAGCTGTTTTTT.

The V and J genes are TRBV19 and TRBJ1-1, with D perhaps TRBD1 (5 bases). The CDR3 loop spans 18 amino acids. In germline, CDR1 is LNHDA, CDR2 SQIVND (reference sequence). The V end lost 6 bases, the J end lost 2 bases, and 25 bases lay between the germline ends. The CDR3 coding sequence is TGTGCCAGTAGGGATCAGGGAGAGGCCCGAGGTCGAAACACTGAAGCTTTCTTT. Its protein is CASRDQGEARGRNTEAFF.

The chain couples TRBV20-1 to TRBJ2-4, with D possibly TRBD2 on 6 matching bases. The CDR3 loop spans 12 amino acids. V lost 3 bases, J lost 7 bases, and 10 bases lay in between. From germline, CDR1 is DFQATT and CDR2 SNEGSKA (reference sequence). CDR3 nucleotides: TGCAGTGCTAGTCAGGGAGGCAACATTCAGTACTTC. Amino acids: CSASQGGNIQYF.

The chain carries TRBV10-1 and TRBJ2-2; D is ambiguous. Trimming shortened V by 3 bases and J by 3 bases, and 8 bases separated the two germline ends. The CDR3 extends over 14 amino acids. Germline V gene lookup returns CDR1 WNHNN and CDR2 SYGVQD (reference sequence). The CDR3, as DNA: TGCGCCAGCAGTGATACTTGGGACACCGGGGAGCTGTTTTTT. Protein product: CASSDTWDTGELFF.

The V gene is TRBV19, the J gene TRBJ1-3; unclear D gene. The V gene's germline CDR1 is LNHDA and CDR2 SQIVND (reference sequence). This CDR3 is 15 amino acids long. Trimming stripped 11 bases from V and 0 bases from J, with 17 bases between. The CDR3 DNA sequence: TGTGCCCCATCCTGCGGGCGGACCTCTGGAAACACCATATATTTT. Encoded protein: CAPSCGRTSGNTIYF.

This chain uses TRBV30 with TRBJ2-7; a possible D gene is TRBD2 (5 bases). Germline V gene sequence: CDR1 GTSNPN, CDR2 SVGIG (reference sequence). The CDR3 covers 11 residues. V was trimmed by 3 bases and J by 3 bases, leaving 6 bases between them. CDR3 DNA sequence: TGTGCCTGGAGACTAGGCTACGAGCAGTACTTC. It is translated as CAWRLGYEQYF.

This sequence joins TRBV18 and TRBJ1-2, with D unclear. This CDR3 region has 15 residues. Germline V CDR1 and CDR2: KGHSH, LQKENI. The ends were cut back, 6 bases at V and 0 bases at J, with 14 bases in the middle. CDR3 protein: CASSPSSGSNYGYTF. The DNA for the CDR3 is TGTGCCAGCTCTCCCTCCTCGGGGTCTAACTATGGCTACACCTTC.

The chain joins TRBV2 to TRBJ2-1, with D uncertain. V was clipped by 3 bases and J by 3 bases, with 12 bases between them. The CDR3 has 15 residues. Germline CDR1 reads SNHLY; CDR2 reads FYNNEI. CDR3 in DNA: TGTGCCAGCAGTGATACGGTTCCGGGCTACAATGAGCAGTTCTTC. This translates into CASSDTVPGYNEQFF. The complete variable domain, with remaining parts taken from reference TRBV2 and TRBJ2-1, reads EPEVTQTPSHQVTQMGQEVILRCVPISNHLYFYWYRQILGQKVEFLVSFYNNEISEKSEIFDDQFSVERPDGSNFTLKIRSTKLEDSAMYFCASSDTVPGYNEQFFGPGTRLTVL.

The CDR3 loop reads CASSLDRNTGELFF. The CDR3 region has the DNA TGTGCCAGCAGCTTGGACAGGAACACCGGGGAGCTGTTTTTT. The chain links TRBV11-3 to TRBJ2-2; D is perhaps TRBD1 (6 bases). V lost 3 bases, J lost 1 base, and 6 bases lay in between. The germline gives CDR1 SGHNT, CDR2 YENEEA. The CDR3 covers 14 residues.

The chain recombines TRBV28 with TRBJ2-7; possible D gene TRBD2, 6 bases. This CDR3 region has 19 residues. The germline V gene encodes CDR1 MDHEN and CDR2 SYDVKM. The V and J ends lost 7 bases and 2 bases respectively, with 30 bases between them. The DNA of the CDR3 is TGTGCCAGCACCCCCCCCGGGGCAGCCAGGAGGGATTTAACCTACGAGCAGTACTTC. Its translation: CASTPPGAARRDLTYEQYF.

V is TRBV5-1 and J is TRBJ2-7, with TRBD2 matching over 7 bases. The CDR3 has 15 amino acids. V shed 0 bases, J shed 4 bases, and the junction held 7 bases outside the gene matches. The V gene's germline CDR1 is SGHRS and CDR2 YFSETQ. DNA of the CDR3: TGCGCCAGCAGCTTGGATGGCGGGAGACGGTACGAGCAGTACTTC. It yields the protein CASSLDGGRRYEQYF. The full variable domain, completed using reference TRBV5-1 and TRBJ2-7, is KAGVTQTPRYLIKTRGQQVTLSCSPISGHRSVSWYQQTPGQGLQFLFEYFSETQRNKGNFPGRFSGRQFSNSRSEMNVSTLELGDSALYLCASSLDGGRRYEQYFGPGTRLTVT.

This chain links TRBV11-2 with TRBJ1-5, with D possibly matching TRBD1 (5 bases). The CDR3 is made up of 18 amino acids. The germline V gene encodes CDR1 SGHAT and CDR2 FQNNGV. V was trimmed by 1 base and J by 4 bases, leaving 20 bases between them. The chain's CDR3 is CASSLGFGGGDRNQPQHF. CDR3 nucleotide sequence: TGTGCCAGCAGCTTAGGGTTTGGGGGAGGGGATAGGAATCAGCCCCAGCATTTT.

The gene calls are TRBV29-1 and TRBJ2-5; 8 bases agree with TRBD2. Germline CDR1 and CDR2: SQVTM and ANQGSEA. V was pared by 5 bases and J by 4 bases, with 9 bases of the junction left unmatched. The CDR3 consists of 14 residues. This CDR3 reads CSVTGGGRTETQYF. DNA for the CDR3: TGCAGCGTTACGGGGGGGGGCAGAACAGAGACCCAGTACTTC. Filled out from reference TRBV29-1 and TRBJ2-5, the complete variable domain reads SAVISQKPSRDICQRGTSLTIQCQVDSQVTMMFWYRQQPGQSLTLIATANQGSEATYESGFVIDKFPISRPNLTFSTLTVSNMSPEDSSIYLCSVTGGGRTETQYFGPGTRLLVL.

V and J are TRBV18 and TRBJ1-1; 9 nucleotides line up with TRBD1. Unmatched junction bases numbered 2, after V lost 4 bases and J lost 5 bases. The CDR3 is 13 residues long. Germline V CDR1 and CDR2: KGHSH, LQKENI. CDR3 bases: TGTGCCAGCTCACTTGGGACAGGGACTGAAGCTTTCTTT. The encoded protein is CASSLGTGTEAFF. Supplemented by reference TRBV18 and TRBJ1-1, the full variable domain reads NAGVMQNPRHLVRRRGQEARLRCSPMKGHSHVYWYRQLPEEGLKFMVYLQKENIIDESGMPKERFSAEFPKEGPSILRIQQVVRGDSAAYFCASSLGTGTEAFFGQGTRLTVV.

The V call is TRBV9, the J call TRBJ2-3, with D possibly TRBD1 on 5 matching bases. Germline assignment: CDR1 SGDLS and CDR2 YYNGEE. The CDR3 sequence is 17 residues long. V lost 0 bases, J lost 3 bases, and 17 bases lay in between. CDR3 DNA sequence: TGTGCCAGCAGCGTAGCTGGGTCCAGGGCGAGGACAGATACGCAGTATTTT. Translated: CASSVAGSRARTDTQYF.

The chain has TRBV7-2 and TRBJ1-4; 8 positions match TRBD1. The CDR3 is made up of 15 amino acids. The J segment lost 4 bases and the V segment lost 5 bases, leaving 6 bases of the junction unmatched. The germline V gene encodes CDR1 SGHTA and CDR2 FQGNSA. The CDR3 loop is CASSPMGQVNEKLFF. The CDR3 region has the DNA TGTGCCAGCAGCCCCATGGGACAGGTTAATGAAAAACTGTTTTTT.

This chain uses TRBV9 with TRBJ2-2; D is unresolved. Trimming took off 0 bases at V and 1 base at J, with 4 bases between the two ends. Germline CDR1 is SGDLS and CDR2 is YYNGEE. This CDR3 is built from 14 residues. DNA of the CDR3: TGTGCCAGCAGCGTAGACGGGAACACCGGGGAGCTGTTTTTT. Translated, it gives CASSVDGNTGELFF. Based on the CDR3 plus reference TRBV9 and TRBJ2-2, the full variable domain is DSGVTQTPKHLITATGQRVTLRCSPRSGDLSVYWYQQSLDQGLQFLIQYYNGEERAKGNILERFSAQQFPDLHSELNLSSLELGDSALYFCASSVDGNTGELFFGEGSRLTVL.

The chain joins TRBV24-1 to TRBJ2-2; a possible D gene is TRBD1 (6 bases). Germline-derived CDR1 and CDR2 are KGHDR and SFDVKD. CDR3 length equals 17 residues. V shed 5 bases and J shed 5 bases, with 20 bases lying between them. CDR3 nucleotides: TGTGCCACCAGTGCCACACGACAGGCTGGTGGTACCGGGGAGCTGTTTTTT. It is translated as CATSATRQAGGTGELFF.

The count of this clone is one. The chain is built from TRBV9 and TRBJ2-5; the D gene could be TRBD1 or TRBD2 (6 bases each). This CDR3 region has 14 residues. The V end lost 0 bases, the J end lost 2 bases, and 8 bases lay between the germline ends. Germline V gives CDR1 SGDLS, CDR2 YYNGEE. The CDR3 DNA sequence: TGTGCCAGCAGCGTAGGGGGGGCACAAGAGACCCAGTACTTC. Translation: CASSVGGAQETQYF.

J is TRBJ1-2 and V is TRBV7-9; no clear D. This CDR3 contains 11 residues. V lost 6 bases and J lost 2, with 4 bases in between. The germline gives CDR1 SEHNR, CDR2 FQNEAQ (reference sequence). CDR3 sequence (DNA): TGTGCCAGCAGTCTCAACTATGGCTACACCTTC. Translating it yields CASSLNYGYTF.

The V gene is TRBV15, the J gene TRBJ1-5; 7 positions match TRBD1. Germline V gene lookup returns CDR1 LNHNV and CDR2 YYDKDF (reference sequence). With V trimmed by 1 base and J by 4 bases, 7 bases remained unmatched. CDR3 length: 16 residues. CDR3: CATSRGDRAANQPQHF. For the CDR3, the DNA is TGTGCCACCAGCAGAGGAGACAGGGCGGCAAATCAGCCCCAGCATTTT.

CDR3 loop: CASGFRGTGNQPQHF. The CDR3 DNA is TGTGCCAGCGGATTCCGGGGTACCGGAAATCAGCCCCAGCATTTT. The chain carries TRBV27 and TRBJ1-5; D not certain. The CDR3 has 15 residues. The V end was cut by 8 bases, the J end by 4 bases, with 18 bases between. From germline, CDR1 is MNHEY and CDR2 SMNVEV (reference sequence).

This clone was observed a single time. This rearrangement joins TRBV20-1 to TRBJ1-1; no clear D. V lost 5 bases, J lost 3 bases, and 7 bases lay in between. This CDR3 is 11 amino acids long. The germline gives CDR1 DFQATT, CDR2 SNEGSKA (reference sequence). DNA for the CDR3: TGCAGTGCTGGACCGTACACTGAAGCTTTCTTT. Amino acid sequence: CSAGPYTEAFF.

The rearrangement joins TRBV6-1 to TRBJ1-2; possible D gene TRBD1, 5 bases. The length of the CDR3 is 15 residues. The V and J ends lost 2 bases and 7 bases respectively, with 17 bases between them. Looked up from germline, CDR1 is MNHNS and CDR2 is SASEGT. CDR3 residues: CASSERFPGDGGYTF. CDR3 nucleotide sequence: TGTGCCAGCAGTGAACGTTTCCCGGGGGACGGTGGCTACACCTTC.

The genes are TRBV4-2 and TRBJ1-2, with D perhaps matching TRBD1 (5 bases). V lost 1 base to trimming and J lost 10 bases, with 10 bases between them. Germline V gives CDR1 LGHNA, CDR2 YNFKEQ. The CDR3 loop spans 12 amino acids. This CDR3 reads CASSQVGVDYTF. The CDR3 DNA follows: TGTGCCAGCAGCCAAGTAGGGGTTGACTACACCTTC.